Reported below is one T cell receptor beta chain. Its cognate antigen is unknown. One junction end does not reproduce the germline sequence, and a read error may be involved. These data originate in a study of cytomegalovirus exposure and HLA in healthy donors. General study results and limits: Relative to equally common others, HLA-associated TCR beta chains showed greater clonal expansion in a later analysis.

The CDR3 loop spans 12 amino acids. The germline gives CDR1 SQVTM, CDR2 ANQGSEA. The PCR employed 60 Vbeta primers together with 13 Jbeta primers. Profiling relied on immunoSEQ multiplex PCR, and the TCRdb table lists in-frame clones only, not all of them. This sample has about 180,000 clones, with approximately 80% found just once. The chain employs TRBV29-1 and TRBJ1-5; D not resolved. The specimen was PBMCs. The clonotype originates from a boy aged 2 to 10 in good health and CMV-seronegative. The CDR3 sequence: CSAGVGNQPRHF. For the CDR3, the DNA is TGCAGCGCCGGGGTAGGAAATCAGCCCCGGCATTTT.